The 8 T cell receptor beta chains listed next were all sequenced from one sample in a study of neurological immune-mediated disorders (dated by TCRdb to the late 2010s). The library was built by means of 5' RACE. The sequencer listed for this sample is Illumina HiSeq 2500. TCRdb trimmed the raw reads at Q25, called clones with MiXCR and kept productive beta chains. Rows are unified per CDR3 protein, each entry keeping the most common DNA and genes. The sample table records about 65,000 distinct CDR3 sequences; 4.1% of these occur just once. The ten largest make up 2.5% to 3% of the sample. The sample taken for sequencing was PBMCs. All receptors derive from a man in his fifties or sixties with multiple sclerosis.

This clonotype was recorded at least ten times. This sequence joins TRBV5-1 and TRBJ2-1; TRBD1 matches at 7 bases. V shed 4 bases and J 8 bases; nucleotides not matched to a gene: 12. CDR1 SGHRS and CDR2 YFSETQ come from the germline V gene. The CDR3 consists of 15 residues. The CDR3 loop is CASSKGTARGYEQFF. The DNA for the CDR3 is TGCGCCAGCAGCAAAGGGACAGCCCGGGGCTATGAGCAGTTCTTC. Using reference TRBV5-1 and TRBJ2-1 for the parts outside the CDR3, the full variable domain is KAGVTQTPRYLIKTRGQQVTLSCSPISGHRSVSWYQQTPGQGLQFLFEYFSETQRNKGNFPGRFSGRQFSNSRSEMNVSTLELGDSALYLCASSKGTARGYEQFFGPGTRLTVL.

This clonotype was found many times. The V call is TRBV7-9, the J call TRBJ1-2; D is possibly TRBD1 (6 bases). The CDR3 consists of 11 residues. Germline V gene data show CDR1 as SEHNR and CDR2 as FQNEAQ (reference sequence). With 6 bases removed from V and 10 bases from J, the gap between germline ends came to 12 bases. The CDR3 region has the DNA TGTGCCAGCAGGGCAGGGGCCCACTACACCTTC. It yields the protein CASRAGAHYTF.

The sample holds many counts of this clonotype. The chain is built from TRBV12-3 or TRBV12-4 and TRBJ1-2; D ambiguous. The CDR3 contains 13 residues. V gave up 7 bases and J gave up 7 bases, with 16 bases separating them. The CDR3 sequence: CASTRGSIFGYTF. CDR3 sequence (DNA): TGTGCCAGCACTCGAGGATCCATTTTTGGCTACACCTTC.

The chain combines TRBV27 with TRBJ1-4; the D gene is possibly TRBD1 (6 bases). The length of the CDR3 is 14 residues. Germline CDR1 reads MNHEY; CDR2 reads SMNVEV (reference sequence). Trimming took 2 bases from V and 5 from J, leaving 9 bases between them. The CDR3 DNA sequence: TGTGCCAGCAGTTTAGACAGGTTAAATGAAAAACTGTTTTTT. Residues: CASSLDRLNEKLFF.

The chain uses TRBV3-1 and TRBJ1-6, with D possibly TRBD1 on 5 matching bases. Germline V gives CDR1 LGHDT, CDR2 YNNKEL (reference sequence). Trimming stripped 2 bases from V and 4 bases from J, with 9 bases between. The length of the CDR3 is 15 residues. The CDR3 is CASSQRGGYNSPLHF. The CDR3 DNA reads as TGTGCCAGCAGCCAAAGGGGCGGGTATAATTCACCCCTCCACTTT.

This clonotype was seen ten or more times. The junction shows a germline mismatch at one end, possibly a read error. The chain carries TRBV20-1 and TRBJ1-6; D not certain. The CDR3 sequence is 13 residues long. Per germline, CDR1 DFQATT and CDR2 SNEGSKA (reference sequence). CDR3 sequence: CSANAGGQSPLNF. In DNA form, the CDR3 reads TGCAGTGCCAACGCGGGCGGCCAATCACCCCTCAACTTT.

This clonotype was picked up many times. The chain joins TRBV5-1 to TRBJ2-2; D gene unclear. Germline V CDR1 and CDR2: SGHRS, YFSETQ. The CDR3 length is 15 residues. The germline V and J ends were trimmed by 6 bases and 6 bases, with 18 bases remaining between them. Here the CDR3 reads CASKVATVPPGELFF. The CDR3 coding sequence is TGCGCCAGCAAGGTAGCCACCGTACCCCCCGGGGAGCTGTTTTTT.

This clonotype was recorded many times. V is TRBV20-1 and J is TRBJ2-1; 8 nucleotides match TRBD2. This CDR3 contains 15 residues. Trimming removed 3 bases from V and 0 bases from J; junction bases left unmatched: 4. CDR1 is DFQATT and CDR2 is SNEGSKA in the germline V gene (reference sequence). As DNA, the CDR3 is TGCAGTGCTAGTTTAGCGGGGAGCTCCTACAATGAGCAGTTCTTC. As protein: CSASLAGSSYNEQFF.